This T cell receptor (beta chain) was retrieved from a study of spatial heterogeneity in lung cancer. Study-wide points: The appearance of ubiquitous expanded tumor TCRs in blood was greater at resection than follow-up.

The CDR3 covers 16 residues. Germline V CDR1 and CDR2: DFQATT, SNEGSKA (reference sequence). V dropped 5 bases and J dropped 4; count of bases not matched to a gene: 12. Time point reported: sample taken at primary tumor resection. In each case, whole RNA from tumor, nontumor lung or frozen PBMC was sequenced unsorted. This clonotype has at least ten counts. Its cognate antigen is unknown. TCRdb recomputed calls from the 5' RACE reads with MiXCR, one row per CDR3 protein. Found here are more than 3,500 distinct CDR3 sequences, approximately 9.5% of them singletons; the top ten hold 46%. The receptor comes from a male donor with early-stage non-small cell lung cancer. The sample here was PBMCs, taken at surgery. The rearrangement joins TRBV20-1 to TRBJ2-5; 11 bases fit TRBD2. For the CDR3, the DNA is TGCAGTGCTGCAAAGCTAGCGGGGGGAGGAGGAGAGACCCAGTACTTC. Its translation is CSAAKLAGGGGETQYF.